A single sample gave rise to the 24 T cell receptor beta chains below, sequenced in a study of cytomegalovirus exposure and HLA in healthy donors. Only in-frame clones appear in the TCRdb table, and some are missing; sequencing was by immunoSEQ multiplex PCR. The table shows fewer than 200,000 clones, with 85% occurring only once. The sample comprised PBMCs. These receptor sequences come from a man younger than 35 in good health and CMV-seropositive.

The V gene is TRBV30, the J gene TRBJ2-7; 7 bases are shared with TRBD1. This CDR3 has 12 amino acids. The germline CDR1 and CDR2 sequences are GTSNPN and SVGIG (reference sequence). V trimming: 4 bases; J trimming: 7 bases; junction bases outside the gene matches: 7. The DNA of the CDR3 is TGTGCCTGGAACAACAGGGGCTGGGAGCAGTACTTC. Protein product: CAWNNRGWEQYF.

The chain has TRBV9 and TRBJ2-1, with 8 bases identical to TRBD2. Germline lookup yields CDR1 SGDLS and CDR2 YYNGEE. CDR3 size: 15 residues. Trimming at V came to 4 bases and at J to 0 bases, leaving 3 bases not matched to a gene. CDR3 DNA sequence: TGTGCCAGCAGCCCGGCGGGGGGCTCCTACAATGAGCAGTTCTTC. It encodes CASSPAGGSYNEQFF.

The V call is TRBV5-1, the J call TRBJ2-1; 7 bases align to TRBD1. Per germline, CDR1 SGHRS and CDR2 YFSETQ. The CDR3 contains 13 residues. V shed 4 bases and J 5 bases; nucleotides not matched to a gene: 3. The CDR3 spells CASSPGQNNEQFF. The CDR3 DNA reads as TGCGCCAGCAGCCCGGGACAGAACAATGAGCAGTTCTTC.

The V gene is TRBV27, the J gene TRBJ2-5, with D perhaps TRBD1 (6 bases). V was cut by 6 bases and J by 4 bases, with 12 bases left in between. The V gene's germline CDR1 is MNHEY and CDR2 SMNVEV (reference sequence). CDR3 length equals 13 residues. The CDR3 loop reads CASRSADRETQYF. The CDR3, as DNA: TGTGCCAGCAGAAGCGCGGACAGAGAGACCCAGTACTTC.

The rearrangement links TRBV6-6 to TRBJ1-2, with 8 bases lining up with TRBD1. Trimming took 5 bases from V and 7 from J; bases not matched to a gene: 6. Germline V gene sequence: CDR1 MNHNY, CDR2 SVGAGI (reference sequence). The CDR3 contains 13 residues. CDR3 bases: TGTGCCAGCAGTCCCGACAGGGGTCCTGGCTACACCTTC. It encodes CASSPDRGPGYTF.

The genes are TRBV28 and TRBJ2-7; D may be TRBD2 (7 bases). The CDR3 covers 18 residues. Germline values: CDR1 MDHEN, CDR2 SYDVKM. Trimming removed 2 bases at V and 6 bases at J, with 26 bases between. In DNA, the CDR3 is TGTGCCAGCAGTTTAAACCCAGTCGGGGGGCGACTCTTTTCCGAGCAGTACTTC. Its protein is CASSLNPVGGRLFSEQYF. Full variable domain (missing parts from reference TRBV28 and TRBJ2-7): DVKVTQSSRYLVKRTGEKVFLECVQDMDHENMFWYRQDPGLGLRLIYFSYDVKMKEKGDIPEGYSVSREKKERFSLILESASTNQTSMYLCASSLNPVGGRLFSEQYFGPGTRLTVT.

The genes are TRBV28 and TRBJ2-7; D not resolved. V was pared by 4 bases and J by 7 bases, with 14 bases between. Germline V lookup: CDR1 MDHEN, CDR2 SYDVKM. This CDR3 has 13 residues. The CDR3 nucleotides read TGTGCCAGCAGTTGGTCCGAGACACCAGAGCAGTACTTC. It yields the protein CASSWSETPEQYF.

The chain joins TRBV21-1 to TRBJ2-1; no check of the table's D call, TRBD2, against the DNA was made. TRBV21-1 is assigned pseudogene status. There are 14 residues in the CDR3. DNA for the CDR3: TGTGCCAGCCGGGAGCGGGGACGGCGGAATGAGCAGTTCTTC. It translates to CASRERGRRNEQFF.

The chain employs TRBV19 and TRBJ2-6; a possible D gene is TRBD1 (6 bases). The ends were cut back, 1 base at V and 9 bases at J, with 28 bases in the middle. CDR1 is LNHDA, CDR2 SQIVND, per germline (reference sequence). This CDR3 contains 20 residues. The DNA of the CDR3 is TGTGCCAGTAGTATAGCCTGGATAGAGGGGACAATCGAATCCCTCAACGTCCTGACTTTC. Protein: CASSIAWIEGTIESLNVLTF.

The CDR3 DNA follows: TGTGCCAGCAGCTTAGTAGGACAGGGTGGGCACATTCAGTACTTC. This translates into CASSLVGQGGHIQYF. The gene calls are TRBV7-8 and TRBJ2-4; 8 bases align to TRBD1. Germline V gene data show CDR1 as SGHVS and CDR2 as FQNEAQ. V was clipped by 1 base and J by 8 bases; unmatched bases: 7. The CDR3 length is 15 residues.

The chain recombines TRBV11-3 with TRBJ2-1; 10 positions match TRBD1. This CDR3 comprises 13 residues. Trimming took 11 bases from V and 9 from J; bases not matched to a gene: 10. Germline V CDR1 and CDR2: SGHNT, YENEEA. This chain's CDR3 is CACSGTGVFEQFF. CDR3 sequence (DNA): TGTGCCTGCTCGGGGACAGGGGTTTTTGAGCAGTTCTTC.

The V and J genes are TRBV28 and TRBJ2-7; the match to TRBD1 covers 8 bases. Germline V gene data show CDR1 as MDHEN and CDR2 as SYDVKM. This CDR3 has 16 residues. Germline trimming cut 8 bases from V and 0 bases from J; bases unmatched to any gene: 12. CDR3 loop: CASPPGTGPNSYEQYF. The DNA for the CDR3 is TGTGCCAGCCCCCCCGGGACAGGTCCGAACTCCTACGAGCAGTACTTC.

This clone was recorded a few times. The chain couples TRBV2 to TRBJ1-2; 10 bases map to TRBD1. There are 15 residues in the CDR3. Per germline, CDR1 SNHLY and CDR2 FYNNEI. Trimming cost V 4 bases and J 5 bases; bases outside gene matches: 7. The CDR3 reads CASSVGRQGAYGYTF. For the CDR3, the DNA is TGTGCCAGCAGTGTGGGCAGACAGGGGGCTTATGGCTACACCTTC.

The V and J genes are TRBV6-1 and TRBJ1-4, with TRBD1 matching over 8 bases. Germline-derived CDR1 and CDR2 are MNHNS and SASEGT. The trim removed 3 bases at V and 0 bases at J, leaving 6 bases unmatched. There are 17 residues in the CDR3. CDR3 loop: CASSDARQGPTNEKLFF. Written as DNA, the CDR3 is TGTGCCAGCAGTGATGCCCGACAGGGGCCAACTAATGAAAAACTGTTTTTT.

The gene calls are TRBV30 and TRBJ2-1; 10 bases map to TRBD2. J was trimmed by 4 bases and V by 4 bases; bases with no gene match: 7. Germline V gene data show CDR1 as GTSNPN and CDR2 as SVGIG (reference sequence). The CDR3 totals 15 residues. CDR3 in amino acids: CAWNWGTSVYNEQFF. The CDR3 region has the DNA TGTGCCTGGAACTGGGGGACTAGCGTTTACAATGAGCAGTTCTTC.

The chain uses TRBV28 and TRBJ1-4, with TRBD1 identical over 7 bases. V lost 3 bases to trimming and J lost 7 bases; unmatched junction nucleotides: 11. The germline CDR1 and CDR2 sequences are MDHEN and SYDVKM. The CDR3 loop spans 16 amino acids. In nucleotides, the CDR3 is TGTGCCAGCAGTTTTGGGGCCTTAGGGGGCGGTGAAAAACTGTTTTTT. It specifies CASSFGALGGGEKLFF.

The V and J genes are TRBV4-1 and TRBJ1-4; TRBD1 matches 7 bases. Germline V gene sequence: CDR1 MGHRA, CDR2 YSYEKL. The CDR3 has 15 residues. V gave up 4 bases and J gave up 7 bases; unmatched junction bases: 9. The CDR3, as DNA: TGCGCCAGCAGCCCGAGACAGGGAGTCGGTGAAAAACTGTTTTTT. Residues: CASSPRQGVGEKLFF.

The genes are TRBV5-4 and TRBJ1-1; 8 bases fit TRBD1. This CDR3 has 15 residues. J was trimmed by 3 bases and V by 0 bases; bases with no gene match: 4. Germline CDR1 SGHNT, CDR2 YYREEE (reference sequence). The DNA for the CDR3 is TGTGCCAGCAGCTTGGGGACAGGGAGGGACACTGAAGCTTTCTTT. Protein product: CASSLGTGRDTEAFF.

This sequence joins TRBV25-1 and TRBJ2-7; D not resolved. Germline-derived CDR1 and CDR2 are MGHDK and SYGVNS. There are 14 residues in the CDR3. With 2 bases removed from V and 1 base from J, the gap between germline ends came to 9 bases. The CDR3 sequence is CASSESKRSYEQYF. DNA of the CDR3: TGTGCCAGCAGTGAAAGTAAGAGGTCCTACGAGCAGTACTTC.

This clone came up many times. This chain links TRBV6-1 with TRBJ2-1; TRBD2 might be the D (5 bases). The CDR3 covers 13 residues. Germline lookup yields CDR1 MNHNS and CDR2 SASEGT. V was trimmed by 7 bases and J by 5 bases, leaving 12 bases between them. CDR3 nucleotides: TGTGCCAGCACTGAGGGAGAGAACAATGAGCAGTTCTTC. It specifies CASTEGENNEQFF.

The chain employs TRBV28 and TRBJ1-5; D is possibly TRBD1 (5 bases). V lost 4 bases and J 3 bases, leaving 16 bases between the germline ends. The CDR3 is 16 amino acids. CDR1 and CDR2 from the germline V gene are MDHEN and SYDVKM. The CDR3 here is CASSYLGAEANQPQHF. The CDR3 coding sequence is TGTGCCAGCAGTTACTTAGGGGCAGAAGCCAATCAGCCCCAGCATTTT.

This clone came up a few times. This sequence joins TRBV6-5 and TRBJ2-7; 7 positions agree with TRBD1. This CDR3 has 13 amino acids. Losses at the gene ends were 6 bases for V and 4 bases for J; bases not matched to a gene: 6. Germline V CDR1 and CDR2: MNHEY, SVGAGI. CDR3 sequence (DNA): TGTGCCAGCAGCCGGGACAGACGTTACGAGCAGTACTTC. It codes for CASSRDRRYEQYF.

The chain joins TRBV2 to TRBJ2-1; D gene uncertain. The CDR3 has 11 amino acids. V was pared by 7 bases and J by 4 bases, with 5 bases between. The V gene's germline CDR1 is SNHLY and CDR2 FYNNEI. This CDR3 reads CASNGYNEQFF. The CDR3, as DNA: TGTGCCAGCAACGGGTACAATGAGCAGTTCTTC.

The chain recombines TRBV5-3 with TRBJ2-5, with 7 bases that match TRBD1. TRBV5-3 is given ORF status, its function remaining uncertain. The CDR3 consists of 14 residues. The ends lost 2 bases at V and 3 bases at J; junction bases unmatched: 4. The CDR3 DNA reads as TGTGCCAGAAGCTTAGACAGGGTGAAAGAGACCCAGTACTTC. Translated, it gives CARSLDRVKETQYF.